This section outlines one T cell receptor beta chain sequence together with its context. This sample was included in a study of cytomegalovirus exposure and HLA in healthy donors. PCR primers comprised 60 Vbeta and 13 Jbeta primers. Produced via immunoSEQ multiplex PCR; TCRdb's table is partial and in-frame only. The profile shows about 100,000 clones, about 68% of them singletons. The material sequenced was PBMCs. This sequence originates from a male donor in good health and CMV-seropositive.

As DNA, the CDR3 is TGTGCCAGCAGTTTTGGCGACAGGGGTAGTGGCTACACCTTC. Its protein is CASSFGDRGSGYTF. The chain joins TRBV28 to TRBJ1-2, with 8 positions matching TRBD1. CDR3 length: 14 amino acids. Germline V lookup: CDR1 MDHEN, CDR2 SYDVKM. V dropped 3 bases and J dropped 7; count of bases not matched to a gene: 7.